What follows are 8 T cell receptor beta chains derived from one specimen sequenced in a study of metastatic and nonmetastatic thyroid tumors. With MiXCR, TCRdb called clones anew from the PCR reads. The sample contains about 15,000 clones, about 35% of which appear only once. Before thyroid surgery, none of the patients had received any treatment. Source material: tumor tissue. The source is a female donor with papillary thyroid cancer or a benign thyroid nodule (not recorded which). Some clones in this sample may be carry-over from other donors' samples.

This clone has ten or more counts. The CDR3 DNA reads TGTGCCAGCAGTTACGGAGGGAGCACCGGGGAGCTGTTTTTT. Translated, it gives CASSYGGSTGELFF. The chain carries TRBV6-5 and TRBJ2-2, with a possible D match to TRBD2 (6 bases). Germline V lookup: CDR1 MNHEY, CDR2 SVGAGI. There are 14 residues in the CDR3. V gave up 2 bases and J gave up 4 bases, with 8 bases separating them.

The chain links TRBV20-1 to TRBJ2-1; maybe TRBD2 (6 bases). Trimming pared 3 bases from V and 11 bases from J, leaving 17 bases between. The CDR3 loop spans 13 amino acids. The germline CDR1 and CDR2 sequences are DFQATT and SNEGSKA (reference sequence). CDR3 region: CSARADYLPQQFF. The DNA for the CDR3 is TGCAGTGCTAGGGCGGACTACCTCCCCCAGCAGTTCTTC.

The rearrangement joins TRBV24-1 to TRBJ2-3, with TRBD1 matching 10 bases. This CDR3 contains 15 residues. V lost 4 bases to trimming and J lost 2 bases; unmatched junction nucleotides: 2. Germline V gene lookup returns CDR1 KGHDR and CDR2 SFDVKD. The CDR3 loop is CATSEGTGATDTQYF. DNA for the CDR3: TGTGCCACCAGTGAAGGGACAGGGGCCACAGATACGCAGTATTTT.

Remarks on this clone: The junction shows a germline mismatch at one end, possibly a read error. This sequence joins TRBV5-1 and TRBJ1-2, with 8 positions matching TRBD1. The CDR3 totals 17 residues. CDR1 is SGHRS, CDR2 YFSETQ, per germline. The chain's CDR3 is CASSLGYRTGTNYGHTF. In DNA, the CDR3 is TGCGCCAGCAGCCTGGGGTATAGGACAGGGACAAACTATGGCCACACCTTC.

The gene calls are TRBV11-2 and TRBJ1-2, with D unresolved. Trimming stripped 0 bases from V and 8 bases from J, with 7 bases between. Per germline, CDR1 SGHAT and CDR2 FQNNGV. The CDR3 extends over 12 amino acids. CDR3 bases: TGTGCCAGCAGCTTAGAGTTGGAGGGCTACACCTTC. Protein: CASSLELEGYTF. Complete variable domain (other parts from reference TRBV11-2 and TRBJ1-2): EAGVAQSPRYKIIEKRQSVAFWCNPISGHATLYWYQQILGQGPKLLIQFQNNGVVDDSQLPKDRFSAERLKGVDSTLKIQPAKLEDSAVYLCASSLELEGYTFGSGTRLTVV.

This clone was counted a few times. This chain links TRBV5-1 with TRBJ2-1; D is unclear. The CDR3 covers 16 residues. Germline V gene lookup returns CDR1 SGHRS and CDR2 YFSETQ. The ends were cut back, 1 base at V and 6 bases at J, with 17 bases in the middle. In DNA form, the CDR3 reads TGCGCCAGCAGCTTGTCGTCAGGACGGCCTTTCAATGAGCAGTTCTTC. Encoded protein: CASSLSSGRPFNEQFF.

This clone was recorded many times. The junction and the germline gene differ at one end; a read error may be behind it. The chain couples TRBV7-2 to TRBJ1-2, with 8 nucleotides matching TRBD1. The CDR3 contains 15 residues. Germline V gene lookup returns CDR1 SGHTA and CDR2 FQGNSA. CDR3 sequence (DNA): TGTGCCAGCAGCTCCACAGGGGGTTGGGGCTATGGCTACGCCTTC. Translation gives CASSSTGGWGYGYAF.

V and J are TRBV5-8 and TRBJ2-7, with a weak D call TRBD2 (5 bases). V gave up 4 bases and J gave up 6 bases, with 8 bases separating them. Germline CDR1 SGHTS, CDR2 YDEGEE. The CDR3 is 11 residues long. The CDR3 is CASSRETEQYF. DNA of the CDR3: TGTGCCAGCAGCCGGGAAACCGAGCAGTACTTC.